The following is a TCR beta chain sequence with its context. This sample is drawn from a study of CD8 T cells in Susac syndrome. Random hexamers were used to reverse transcribe the RNA input (about 0.45 to 1 ug). Amplification of TCR beta CDR3 by immunoSEQ multiplex PCR spanned 54 Vbeta and 13 Jbeta. TCRdb itself ran the immunoSEQ multiplex PCR reads through MiXCR, one entry per CDR3 protein. The sample holds 160,000 or so distinct CDR3 sequences, 95% seen once. V gave up 0 bases and J gave up 5 bases, with 9 bases separating them. Germline CDR1 and CDR2: MGHRA and YSYEKL. CDR3 length equals 14 residues. Sequencing of TCR beta was carried out in blood CD8+ and CD4+ T cells. The multiple sclerosis controls were treatment-naive patients with relapsing-remitting disease that was stable or active. Through negative isolation, CD4+ and CD8+ T cells were obtained, while TEMRA cells were enriched using FACS.

The sequenced sample consisted of CD8+ T cells from PBMCs. V and J are TRBV4-1 and TRBJ2-3; D is unresolved. This receptor was taken from a human donor with multiple sclerosis. The CDR3 reads CASSQDELVDTQYF. Written as DNA, the CDR3 is TGCGCCAGCAGCCAAGATGAGTTGGTAGATACGCAGTATTTT.